The entry below describes one TCR beta chain. V was pared by 2 bases and J by 7 bases, with 5 bases of the junction left unmatched. Germline V gives CDR1 MNHEY, CDR2 SVGAGI. The CDR3 length is 14 residues. The sample is drawn from a study of shared clonotypes between healthy human individuals. Clones were read by immunoSEQ multiplex PCR, and TCRdb kept only the in-frame ones, dropping some. The table includes approximately 2,300,000 clones, around 92% detected once. The chain combines TRBV6-5 with TRBJ2-1; 7 bases are a match to TRBD1. The sequenced material came from naive CD4+ T cells from PBMCs. Subset in this sample: CD45RA+ positively selected. This receptor was identified in a man younger than 30 in good health. Some clones in this sample may be carry-over from other donors' samples. The CDR3 region has the DNA TGTGCCAGCAGTTACCCAGGGGGTAGGAATGAGCAGTTCTTC. This sequence encodes CASSYPGGRNEQFF.